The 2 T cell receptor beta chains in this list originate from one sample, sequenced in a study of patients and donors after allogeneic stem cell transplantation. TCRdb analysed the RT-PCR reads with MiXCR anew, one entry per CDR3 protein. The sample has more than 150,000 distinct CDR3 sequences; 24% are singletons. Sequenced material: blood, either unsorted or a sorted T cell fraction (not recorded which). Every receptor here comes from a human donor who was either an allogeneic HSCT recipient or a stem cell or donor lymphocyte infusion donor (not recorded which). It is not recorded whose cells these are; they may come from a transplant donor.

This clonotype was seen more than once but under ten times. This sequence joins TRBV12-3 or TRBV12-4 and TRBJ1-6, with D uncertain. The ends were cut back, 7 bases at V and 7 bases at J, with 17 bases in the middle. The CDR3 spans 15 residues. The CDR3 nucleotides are TGTGCCAGCACCAAGGACCCCCGGAGGAATTCACCCCTCCACTTT. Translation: CASTKDPRRNSPLHF.

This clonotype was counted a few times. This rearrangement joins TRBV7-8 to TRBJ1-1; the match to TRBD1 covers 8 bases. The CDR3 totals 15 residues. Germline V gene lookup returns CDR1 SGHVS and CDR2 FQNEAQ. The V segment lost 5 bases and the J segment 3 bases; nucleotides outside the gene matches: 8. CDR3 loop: CASSLVWTGHTEAFF. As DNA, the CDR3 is TGTGCCAGCAGCCTGGTCTGGACAGGGCACACTGAAGCTTTCTTT.